The 28 T cell receptor beta chains listed next were all sequenced from one sample in a study of beta chain features in type 1 diabetes (dated by TCRdb to the late 2010s). The library was generated by the immunoSEQ multiplex PCR assay. The entire amount of isolated RNA was reverse transcribed using the High Capacity cDNA Reverse Transcription Kit, so the sequenced TCRB transcripts were expressed ones. In its TCRdb copy, this immuneACCESS table keeps in-frame sequences only and misses some clones. Where compared with another copy, unresolved V genes explain less than half of these, and the others have no known cause. The sample includes over 700,000 clones, with roughly 15% observed a single time. The biggest ten clones account for 0.023% of the sample. The specimen sequenced was naive CD4+ T cells from blood. The cell subset or site label of this sample denotes: true naive CD4+ T cells. These receptors all stem from a woman aged 18 to 35 in good health.

The chain recombines TRBV4-3 with TRBJ2-7; weak D call: TRBD2 (5 bases). The CDR3 contains 15 residues. Trimming pared 1 base from V and 5 bases from J, leaving 15 bases between. Germline V gene sequence: CDR1 LGHNA, CDR2 YSLEER. The CDR3 region is CASSQAYATGNEQYF. CDR3 in DNA: TGCGCCAGCAGCCAAGCTTATGCCACGGGGAACGAGCAGTACTTC.

The V gene is TRBV9, the J gene TRBJ2-1; 10 nucleotides agree with TRBD2. CDR1 and CDR2 (germline): SGDLS, YYNGEE. The CDR3 is 20 residues long. Trimming cost V 3 bases and J 0 bases; bases outside gene matches: 15. The CDR3 DNA sequence: TGTGCCAGCAGCGGACAAACCGGGACTAGCGCACCGAGCTCCTACAATGAGCAGTTCTTC. Translated: CASSGQTGTSAPSSYNEQFF.

The rearrangement uses TRBV6-5 and TRBJ1-1; weak D call: TRBD1 (6 bases). Trimming left V 2 bases short and J 5 bases short, with 9 bases between. This CDR3 region has 13 residues. The germline V gene encodes CDR1 MNHEY and CDR2 SVGAGI. CDR3 DNA: TGTGCCAGCAGTTACCACAGGGAGACTGAAGCTTTCTTT. It codes for CASSYHRETEAFF.

This clone appeared a few times. The V call is TRBV7-2, the J call TRBJ1-2, with D possibly matching TRBD1 (6 bases). The CDR3 sequence is 13 residues long. V was cut by 7 bases and J by 8 bases, with 17 bases left in between. The germline V gene has CDR1 SGHTA and CDR2 FQGNSA. CDR3 sequence: CASTGTPGEGYTF. DNA of the CDR3: TGTGCCAGCACCGGGACACCTGGAGAGGGCTACACCTTC.

This clone came up a few times. The chain recombines TRBV10-3 with TRBJ2-5; 9 bases are shared with TRBD1. With 6 bases clipped from V and 3 bases from J, the junction kept 5 bases outside the gene matches. The germline V gene encodes CDR1 ENHRY and CDR2 SYGVKD. This CDR3 region has 14 residues. CDR3 coding DNA: TGTGCCATCAGAGATGACAGGGGGAAAGAGACCCAGTACTTC. This sequence encodes CAIRDDRGKETQYF.

This chain links TRBV2 with TRBJ2-5; D unclear. The CDR3 length is 16 residues. Germline V gene data show CDR1 as SNHLY and CDR2 as FYNNEI. V was cut by 8 bases and J by 2 bases, with 21 bases left in between. The CDR3 DNA reads TGTGCCAGCGGTCCCTCGAGGTTTCATCGACAAGAGACCCAGTACTTC. This gives the protein CASGPSRFHRQETQYF.

This clone was counted a few times. The J gene is TRBJ1-2, the V gene TRBV9; no clear D. V shed 4 bases and J shed 4 bases, with 17 bases lying between them. The germline V gene has CDR1 SGDLS and CDR2 YYNGEE. This CDR3 is 15 amino acids long. In DNA form, the CDR3 reads TGTGCCAGCAGCAAGGACCTCTACCCGCTCTATGGCTACACCTTC. Translated, it gives CASSKDLYPLYGYTF.

This clone has just a few counts. This sequence joins TRBV27 and TRBJ1-3, with D perhaps matching TRBD1 (5 bases). Germline V gives CDR1 MNHEY, CDR2 SMNVEV (reference sequence). The V end lost 5 bases, the J end lost 0 bases, and 14 bases lay between the germline ends. CDR3 size: 16 residues. In DNA, the CDR3 is TGTGCCAGCAGTAAGGGACCCTGGAGCTCTGGAAACACCATATATTTT. Translated, it gives CASSKGPWSSGNTIYF.

The chain links TRBV27 to TRBJ2-5; 11 bases line up with TRBD2. TRBJ2-7 matches the DNA end more closely, so the J call is doubtful. Germline V CDR1 and CDR2: MNHEY, SMNVEV (reference sequence). This CDR3 is 17 amino acids long. The CDR3 bases are TGTGCCAGCAGGACTAGCGGGAAACCGCATACTGGGTACGAGCAGTACTTC. Its translation: CASRTSGKPHTGYEQYF.

Concerning this clone: This CDR3 is also generated by other DNA sequences in the sample. J is TRBJ2-2 and V is TRBV9; D not resolved. Germline V gene sequence: CDR1 SGDLS, CDR2 YYNGEE. The V end lost 5 bases, the J end lost 2 bases, and 4 bases lay between the germline ends. The length of the CDR3 is 12 residues. The CDR3 here is CASSTNTGELFF. CDR3 in DNA: TGTGCCAGCAGTACCAACACCGGGGAGCTGTTTTTT.

This clone was seen a handful of times. This chain links TRBV7-2 with TRBJ2-5; TRBD2 matches at 15 bases. The ends lost 5 bases at V and 4 bases at J; junction bases unmatched: 8. Germline V gene sequence: CDR1 SGHTA, CDR2 FQGNSA. The CDR3 has 17 residues. This CDR3 reads CASSGRTSGRARETQYF. Written as DNA, the CDR3 is TGTGCCAGCAGCGGACGGACTAGCGGGAGGGCCAGAGAGACCCAGTACTTC.

This clone has more than one count but fewer than ten. The gene calls are TRBV2 and TRBJ2-2; 7 bases are a match to TRBD2. Germline V gives CDR1 SNHLY, CDR2 FYNNEI. V lost 8 bases and J lost 0; bases outside the gene matches: 6. This CDR3 has 15 residues. CDR3 bases: TGTGCCAGCGGTAGAACTAGCGCGAACACCGGGGAGCTGTTTTTT. Amino acid sequence: CASGRTSANTGELFF.

This clone was found a few times. The chain couples TRBV6-4 to TRBJ1-1; D possibly corresponds to TRBD1 (6 bases). Trimming cost V 7 bases and J 8 bases, with 14 bases left between them. This CDR3 comprises 12 residues. Germline V gene sequence: CDR1 MRHNA, CDR2 SNTAGT. As DNA, the CDR3 is TGTGCCAGCAATTCCAACCAGGGGGAAGCTTTCTTT. Translated, it gives CASNSNQGEAFF.

The rearrangement uses TRBV10-3 and TRBJ2-7; D is unclear. Germline V gives CDR1 ENHRY, CDR2 SYGVKD. Trimming stripped 11 bases from V and 2 bases from J, with 16 bases between. CDR3 size: 13 residues. This CDR3 reads CASRALQAYEQYF. CDR3 DNA sequence: TGTGCCTCCAGAGCCCTGCAGGCCTACGAGCAGTACTTC.

A few counts support this clone. This sequence joins TRBV5-4 and TRBJ2-3, with 9 nucleotides matching TRBD2. Germline V gives CDR1 SGHNT, CDR2 YYREEE (reference sequence). Unmatched junction bases numbered 14, after V lost 3 bases and J lost 6 bases. This CDR3 spans 17 amino acids. The CDR3 reads CASSSYLAAGGPDTQYF. In DNA form, the CDR3 reads TGTGCCAGCAGCTCCTACCTAGCGGCGGGAGGGCCGGATACGCAGTATTTT.

This clone has only a few counts. Distinct nucleotide sequences in the sample also encode this CDR3. The chain is built from TRBV27 and TRBJ2-3; D is unclear. The CDR3 is made up of 13 amino acids. Between the trimmed V and J ends, which lost 6 bases and 1 base, there was a span of 8 bases. The germline V gene has CDR1 MNHEY and CDR2 SMNVEV (reference sequence). CDR3 sequence (DNA): TGTGCCAGCAGGGGCAGCGGCACAGATACGCAGTATTTT. Protein sequence: CASRGSGTDTQYF.

This clone was counted a few times. The rearrangement joins TRBV5-1 to TRBJ2-5; the D call may be TRBD1 or TRBD2 (5 bases each). Germline CDR1 and CDR2: SGHRS and YFSETQ. V was cut by 2 bases and J by 3 bases, with 14 bases left in between. This CDR3 is built from 15 residues. The DNA for the CDR3 is TGCGCCAGCAGCTTCACCGGGACGGTGAAAGAGACCCAGTACTTC. Its protein is CASSFTGTVKETQYF.

This clone was detected only a few times. This chain connects TRBV5-6 to TRBJ2-5; 12 nucleotides agree with TRBD2. Germline V lookup: CDR1 SGHDT, CDR2 YYEEEE. V lost 0 bases and J lost 4; bases outside the gene matches: 10. The CDR3 has 18 amino acids. As DNA, the CDR3 is TGTGCCAGCAGCTTGGGTTCGACTAGCGGGAGAATTAGAGAGACCCAGTACTTC. This translates into CASSLGSTSGRIRETQYF.

The chain joins TRBV4-2 to TRBJ1-4, with D possibly being TRBD1 (6 bases). Germline assignment: CDR1 LGHNA and CDR2 YNFKEQ. The V gene lost 0 bases and the J gene lost 4 bases, with 15 bases spanning the gap. CDR3 size: 17 residues. CDR3 amino acids: CASSQEWGQEINEKLFF. The CDR3 DNA follows: TGTGCCAGCAGCCAAGAGTGGGGGCAGGAGATTAATGAAAAACTGTTTTTT.

This clone was counted a few times. The chain recombines TRBV28 with TRBJ2-3; 7 nucleotides align to TRBD1. Germline CDR1 reads MDHEN; CDR2 reads SYDVKM. V shed 7 bases, J shed 6 bases, and the junction held 19 bases outside the gene matches. The CDR3 is 17 residues long. CDR3 in DNA: TGTGCCAGCACTCACCCCCGGACAGGCACTGTTCGGGATACGCAGTATTTT. Its translation: CASTHPRTGTVRDTQYF. The full variable domain, rest sourced from reference TRBV28 and TRBJ2-3, is DVKVTQSSRYLVKRTGEKVFLECVQDMDHENMFWYRQDPGLGLRLIYFSYDVKMKEKGDIPEGYSVSREKKERFSLILESASTNQTSMYLCASTHPRTGTVRDTQYFGPGTRLTVL.

This clone was seen a few times. This chain joins TRBV7-9 and TRBJ2-1, with unresolved D. The CDR3 contains 16 residues. V shed 3 bases and J shed 6 bases, with 18 bases lying between them. The germline V gene encodes CDR1 SEHNR and CDR2 FQNEAQ (reference sequence). The CDR3 region is CASSFGLAISGNEQFF. For the CDR3, the DNA is TGTGCCAGCAGCTTCGGTTTGGCAATTTCTGGCAATGAGCAGTTCTTC. The whole variable domain, remainder taken from reference TRBV7-9 and TRBJ2-1, is DTGVSQNPRHKITKRGQNVTFRCDPISEHNRLYWYRQTLGQGPEFLTYFQNEAQLEKSRLLSDRFSAERPKGSFSTLEIQRTEQGDSAMYLCASSFGLAISGNEQFFGPGTRLTVL.

This chain joins TRBV28 and TRBJ2-7; unclear D gene. CDR1 and CDR2 (germline): MDHEN, SYDVKM. The CDR3 is made up of 13 amino acids. With 8 bases removed from V and 2 bases from J, the gap between germline ends came to 13 bases. The CDR3 bases are TGTGCCAGCTCCGGGCAGTCTACCTACGAGCAGTACTTC. Protein sequence: CASSGQSTYEQYF.

This clone appeared a few times. The J gene is TRBJ2-1, the V gene TRBV18; D perhaps matches TRBD2 (5 bases). The germline V gene encodes CDR1 KGHSH and CDR2 LQKENI. V lost 3 bases, J lost 6 bases, and 6 bases lay in between. CDR3 length: 12 residues. CDR3 nucleotide sequence: TGTGCCAGCTCACCTACTAGCAATGAGCAGTTCTTC. This sequence encodes CASSPTSNEQFF.

This clone was observed a handful of times. The CDR3 nucleotides are TGTGCCAGCAGTCCTAACTATGAGCAGTTCTTC. It is translated as CASSPNYEQFF. The chain uses TRBV6-5 and TRBJ2-1; D is unresolved. Per germline, CDR1 MNHEY and CDR2 SVGAGI. Trimming shortened V by 5 bases and J by 8 bases, and 7 bases separated the two germline ends. The CDR3 loop spans 11 amino acids.

This clone was recorded a few times. V gene TRBV9 combines with J gene TRBJ2-1; no definite D call. CDR1 SGDLS and CDR2 YYNGEE come from the germline V gene. This CDR3 region has 14 residues. Trimming took off 4 bases at V and 0 bases at J, with 8 bases between the two ends. The CDR3: CASSTASSYNEQFF. The CDR3 DNA follows: TGTGCCAGCAGCACAGCCAGCTCCTACAATGAGCAGTTCTTC.

V gene TRBV6-5 combines with J gene TRBJ2-7; 10 nucleotides line up with TRBD2. This CDR3 has 16 residues. Trimming at V came to 0 bases and at J to 3 bases, leaving 5 bases not matched to a gene. Germline-derived CDR1 and CDR2 are MNHEY and SVGAGI. In DNA, the CDR3 is TGTGCCAGCAGTTACTCGAAACTAGCGGGACTCTACGAGCAGTACTTC. This gives the protein CASSYSKLAGLYEQYF.

The chain combines TRBV7-2 with TRBJ2-3, with D perhaps given as TRBD1 or TRBD2 (5 bases each). Germline loops: CDR1 SGHTA, CDR2 FQGNSA. The V end was cut by 4 bases, the J end by 9 bases, with 20 bases between. The CDR3 totals 15 residues. CDR3 nucleotides: TGTGCCAGCAGCTCGACGGGACCTATGGTAGGAACGCAGTATTTT. Translating it yields CASSSTGPMVGTQYF.

There are a few counts of this clone. This chain joins TRBV13 and TRBJ2-2; 11 bases line up with TRBD2. V shed 2 bases and J 6 bases; nucleotides not matched to a gene: 11. The germline CDR1 and CDR2 sequences are PRHDT and FYEKMQ (reference sequence). CDR3 size: 18 residues. CDR3 protein: CASSLTTWLAGGSGELFF. In DNA, the CDR3 is TGTGCCAGCAGCTTAACTACCTGGCTAGCGGGAGGTTCCGGGGAGCTGTTTTTT. Using reference TRBV13 and TRBJ2-2 for the parts outside the CDR3, the full variable domain is AAGVIQSPRHLIKEKRETATLKCYPIPRHDTVYWYQQGPGQDPQFLISFYEKMQSDKGSIPDRFSAQQFSDYHSELNMSSLELGDSALYFCASSLTTWLAGGSGELFFGEGSRLTVL.